Sequencing of this T cell receptor beta chain was carried out in a study of lymphopenia after photon versus proton radiotherapy. Regarding the study as a whole: Larger post-nadir TCR diversity loss correlated inversely with survival in deceased patients. After the lymphocyte nadir, photon-treated repertoires showed oligoclonal expansion, especially of CD8+ Temra cells. Relative stability marked proton patients; photon patients lost diversity and naive cells.

This CDR3 is built from 16 residues. The junction had 15 bases not matched to a gene; V was cut back by 7 bases and J by 7 bases. Germline assignment: CDR1 MNHNY and CDR2 SVGAGI (reference sequence). Assay: immunoSEQ multiplex PCR; the TCRdb copy retains only in-frame clones and omits some. This table holds roughly 41,000 clones, 85% found once. About this clone: No antigen is known for it.

The chain links TRBV6-6 to TRBJ2-2; 7 bases agree with TRBD1. The sequenced sample was peripheral blood, obtained from a patient treated with photon-based radiotherapy. The receptor was isolated from a middle-aged man with gastric cancer. The chain's CDR3 is CASTRGQAARVGELFF. DNA for the CDR3: TGTGCCAGCACCCGCGGACAGGCCGCGAGGGTCGGGGAGCTGTTTTTT.